The 15 T cell receptor beta chains below all came from one sample that was sequenced in a study of Ad26.COV2.S vaccination and SARS-CoV-2 variants. The protocol was immunoSEQ multiplex PCR, while the TCRdb copy is restricted to in-frame clones and leaves out a portion. The data contain over 450,000 clones, 89% of them singletons. The treatment here: around 19 received Ad26.COV2.S at low or high dose, single or two shots; roughly five received placebo; per-sample allocation not given. The samples date from day 63 after the first vaccine or placebo injection. The specimen was peripheral blood, collected in a trial of Ad26.COV2.S vaccine versus placebo. The receptors come from a person aged 18 to 59 who received the Ad26.COV2.S COVID-19 vaccine or a placebo.

This chain uses TRBV19 with TRBJ2-1; 13 nucleotides agree with TRBD2. CDR3 size: 19 residues. V lost 4 bases to trimming and J lost 0 bases; unmatched junction nucleotides: 9. Germline loops: CDR1 LNHDA, CDR2 SQIVND (reference sequence). This chain's CDR3 is CASSTRTSGRASSYNEQFF. CDR3 nucleotides: TGTGCCAGTAGTACCAGGACTAGCGGGAGAGCTAGCTCCTACAATGAGCAGTTCTTC.

Written as DNA, the CDR3 is TGTGCCAGCAGCCATGGGACAGGGGTTGCCTACACCTTC. Its translation is CASSHGTGVAYTF. V and J are TRBV14 and TRBJ1-2, with 10 bases matching TRBD1. The CDR3 length is 13 residues. Germline loops: CDR1 SGHDN, CDR2 FVKESK. The ends lost 3 bases at V and 10 bases at J; junction bases unmatched: 5.

V and J are TRBV5-1 and TRBJ1-2; TRBD1 agrees at 7 bases. Unmatched junction bases numbered 10, after V lost 6 bases and J lost 8 bases. CDR3 length: 13 residues. Germline CDR1 is SGHRS and CDR2 is YFSETQ. DNA of the CDR3: TGCGCCAGCAACCGACAGGGTGAAGGCGGCTACACCTTC. Encoded protein: CASNRQGEGGYTF.

This chain links TRBV29-1 with TRBJ1-1; 7 bases fit TRBD1. V lost 5 bases, J lost 10 bases, and 13 bases stayed unmatched. The CDR3 length is 13 residues. Germline V lookup: CDR1 SQVTM, CDR2 ANQGSEA. DNA of the CDR3: TGCAGCGTTACCGCAACGTCGACAGGGATAGCTTTCTTT. Its translation: CSVTATSTGIAFF.

This clone was detected once. The rearrangement uses TRBV4-1 and TRBJ1-2; the D is unclear. The ends were cut back, 4 bases at V and 0 bases at J, with 12 bases in the middle. CDR1 is MGHRA, CDR2 YSYEKL, per germline. This CDR3 comprises 15 residues. In DNA form, the CDR3 reads TGCGCCAGCAGCCCGGCGACCAAAACTAACTATGGCTACACCTTC. Its protein is CASSPATKTNYGYTF.

The J gene is TRBJ1-2, the V gene TRBV19; no reliable D call. CDR1 and CDR2 (germline): LNHDA, SQIVND (reference sequence). This CDR3 has 13 amino acids. Trimming removed 7 bases at V and 4 bases at J, with 13 bases between. Here the CDR3 DNA reads TGTGCCAGTAATGCAGAGATGGGCTATGGCTACACCTTC. This gives the protein CASNAEMGYGYTF.

The rearrangement joins TRBV9 to TRBJ1-2; 7 nucleotides agree with TRBD1. This CDR3 has 15 amino acids. CDR1 and CDR2 from the germline V gene are SGDLS and YYNGEE. J gave up 1 base and V 3 bases, and 6 bases lay outside the gene matches. The CDR3 loop reads CASSDPGTVNYGYTF. In DNA form, the CDR3 reads TGTGCCAGCAGCGACCCGGGGACAGTTAACTATGGCTACACCTTC.

The rearrangement links TRBV7-8 to TRBJ2-3, with D maybe TRBD1 (6 bases). CDR3 size: 16 residues. Trimming stripped 3 bases from V and 2 bases from J, with 15 bases between. Germline V CDR1 and CDR2: SGHVS, FQNEAQ. CDR3 region: CASSFFQDSYTDTQYF. For the CDR3, the DNA is TGTGCCAGCAGCTTCTTTCAGGACAGTTACACAGATACGCAGTATTTT.

The genes are TRBV19 and TRBJ1-2; D is uncertain. This CDR3 comprises 13 residues. The germline V and J ends were trimmed by 6 bases and 4 bases, with 12 bases remaining between them. Germline V CDR1 and CDR2: LNHDA, SQIVND (reference sequence). The CDR3 loop is CASSSGSVYGYTF. DNA for the CDR3: TGTGCCAGTAGCTCAGGATCCGTCTATGGCTACACCTTC.

As DNA, the CDR3 is TGTGCCAGCAGTTATTTCCTCTCAGGATCCGGATACAATGAGCAGTTCTTC. Translated, it gives CASSYFLSGSGYNEQFF. The chain combines TRBV2 with TRBJ2-1; D remains unclear. CDR3 length equals 17 residues. Trimming took 5 bases from V and 4 from J, leaving 21 bases between them. From germline, CDR1 is SNHLY and CDR2 FYNNEI.

This clone was picked up a small number of times. J is TRBJ1-3 and V is TRBV10-3; 8 positions agree with TRBD1. The CDR3 covers 14 residues. The germline CDR1 and CDR2 sequences are ENHRY and SYGVKD. The V and J ends lost 6 bases and 1 base, in that order; junction bases with no gene match: 2. The DNA of the CDR3 is TGTGCCATCAGAGGGGACAGGTCTGGAAACACCATATATTTT. It translates to CAIRGDRSGNTIYF.

The rearrangement uses TRBV10-3 and TRBJ1-2, with D possibly TRBD1 on 6 matching bases. The V end lost 3 bases, the J end lost 4 bases, and 15 bases lay between the germline ends. The CDR3 is made up of 15 amino acids. Per the germline V gene, CDR1 is ENHRY and CDR2 is SYGVKD. The CDR3 DNA is TGTGCCATCAGTGAAAACAGGGAAAAGACCTATGGCTACACCTTC. Encoded protein: CAISENREKTYGYTF.

The chain is built from TRBV18 and TRBJ1-1; a possible D gene is TRBD1 (6 bases). CDR1 and CDR2 (germline): KGHSH, LQKENI. The CDR3 sequence is 17 residues long. Deletions cut 4 bases from V and 1 base from J, with 19 bases between. The CDR3 reads CASSLGQTQITNTEAFF. CDR3 nucleotides: TGTGCCAGCTCACTCGGACAGACTCAGATTACGAACACTGAAGCTTTCTTT.

There are a few counts of this clone. The chain has TRBV7-6 and TRBJ1-5, with a weak D call TRBD1 (6 bases). The CDR3 sequence is 15 residues long. In germline, CDR1 is SGHVS, CDR2 FNYEAQ. Trimming left V 4 bases short and J 9 bases short, with 19 bases between. DNA for the CDR3: TGTGCCAGCAGCTACGGGACATCCCATGAGTCGCCCCAGCATTTT. Its protein product is CASSYGTSHESPQHF.

The chain carries TRBV10-2 and TRBJ2-5, with 9 positions matching TRBD1. The germline CDR1 and CDR2 sequences are WSHSY and SAAADI. Trimming cost V 2 bases and J 3 bases; bases outside gene matches: 7. The CDR3 totals 16 residues. In nucleotides, the CDR3 is TGCGCCAGCAGTGAGCCTCGGACAGGGGTAAAAGAGACCCAGTACTTC. Protein product: CASSEPRTGVKETQYF.